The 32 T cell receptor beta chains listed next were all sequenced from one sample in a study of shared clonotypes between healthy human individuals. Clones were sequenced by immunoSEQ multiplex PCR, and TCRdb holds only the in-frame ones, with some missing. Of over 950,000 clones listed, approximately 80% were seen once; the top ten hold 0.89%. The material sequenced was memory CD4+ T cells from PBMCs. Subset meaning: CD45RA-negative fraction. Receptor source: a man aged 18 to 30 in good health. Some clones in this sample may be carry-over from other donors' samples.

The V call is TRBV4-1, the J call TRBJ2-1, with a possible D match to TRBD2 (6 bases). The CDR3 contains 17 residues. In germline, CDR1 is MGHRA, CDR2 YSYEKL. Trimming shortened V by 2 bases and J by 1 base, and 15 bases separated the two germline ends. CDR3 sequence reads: CASSQFPLAESYNEQFF. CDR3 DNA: TGCGCCAGCAGCCAATTTCCTTTAGCGGAATCCTACAATGAGCAGTTCTTC.

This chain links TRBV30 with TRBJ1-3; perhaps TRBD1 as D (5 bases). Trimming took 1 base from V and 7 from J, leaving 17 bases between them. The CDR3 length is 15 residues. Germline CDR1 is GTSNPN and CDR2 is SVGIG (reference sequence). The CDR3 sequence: CAWSESGARGNTIYF. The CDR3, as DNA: TGTGCCTGGAGTGAGTCCGGGGCCCGGGGGAACACCATATATTTT.

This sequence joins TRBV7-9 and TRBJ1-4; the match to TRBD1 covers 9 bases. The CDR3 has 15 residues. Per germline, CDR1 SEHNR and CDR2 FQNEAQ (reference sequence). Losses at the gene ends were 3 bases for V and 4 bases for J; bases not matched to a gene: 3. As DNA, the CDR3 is TGTGCCAGCAGCTTTCGACAGGGGGGTAATGAAAAACTGTTTTTT. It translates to CASSFRQGGNEKLFF.

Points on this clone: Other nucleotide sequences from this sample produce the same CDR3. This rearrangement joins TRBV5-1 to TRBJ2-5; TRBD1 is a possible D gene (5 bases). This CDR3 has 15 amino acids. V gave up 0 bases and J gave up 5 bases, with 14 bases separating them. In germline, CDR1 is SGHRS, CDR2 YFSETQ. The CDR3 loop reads CASSLDRGRGETQYF. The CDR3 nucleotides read TGCGCCAGCAGCTTGGATAGGGGCAGAGGCGAGACCCAGTACTTC.

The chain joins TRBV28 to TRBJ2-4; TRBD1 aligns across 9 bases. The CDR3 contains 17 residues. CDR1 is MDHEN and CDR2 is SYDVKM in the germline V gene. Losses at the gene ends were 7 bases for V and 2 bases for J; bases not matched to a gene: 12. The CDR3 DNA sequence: TGTGCCAGCACCCCCCTGTGGGGACAGGGTTCCAAAAACATTCAGTACTTC. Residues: CASTPLWGQGSKNIQYF.

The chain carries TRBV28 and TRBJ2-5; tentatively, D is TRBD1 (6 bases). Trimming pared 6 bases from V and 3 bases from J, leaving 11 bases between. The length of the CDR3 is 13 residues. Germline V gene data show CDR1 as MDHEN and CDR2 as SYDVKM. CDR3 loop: CASRLTGKETQYF. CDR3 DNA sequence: TGTGCCAGCAGGTTGACAGGAAAAGAGACCCAGTACTTC.

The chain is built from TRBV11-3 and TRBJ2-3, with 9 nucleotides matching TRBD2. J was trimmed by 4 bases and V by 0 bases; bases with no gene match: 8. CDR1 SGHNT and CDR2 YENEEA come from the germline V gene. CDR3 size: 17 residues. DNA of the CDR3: TGTGCCAGCAGCTTAGACGATGGCTCTAGCGGGGCAGATACGCAGTATTTT. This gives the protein CASSLDDGSSGADTQYF.

The CDR3 DNA sequence: TGTGCCACCAGCAGAGATCGCCGGGCCCCCGACTATGGCTACACCTTC. Protein sequence: CATSRDRRAPDYGYTF. J is TRBJ1-2 and V is TRBV15; no firm D call. In germline, CDR1 is LNHNV, CDR2 YYDKDF (reference sequence). CDR3 length equals 16 residues. Trimming took off 0 bases at V and 3 bases at J, with 14 bases between the two ends.

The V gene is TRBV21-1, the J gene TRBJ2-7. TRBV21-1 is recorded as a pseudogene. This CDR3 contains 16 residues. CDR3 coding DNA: TGTGCCAGCAGCAAAGGACGTTATCCGAGTCCTTACGAGCAGTACTTC. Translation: CASSKGRYPSPYEQYF.

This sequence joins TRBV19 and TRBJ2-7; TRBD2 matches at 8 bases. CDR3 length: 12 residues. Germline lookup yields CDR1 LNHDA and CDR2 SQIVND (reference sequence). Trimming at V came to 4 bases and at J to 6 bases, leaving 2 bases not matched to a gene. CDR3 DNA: TGTGCCAGTAGTACCCGGGAGGGCGAGCAGTACTTC. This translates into CASSTREGEQYF.

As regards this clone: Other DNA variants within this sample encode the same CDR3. This CDR3 is CASRPGLAGADTQYF. As DNA, the CDR3 is TGTGCCAGCAGACCGGGACTAGCGGGAGCTGATACGCAGTATTTT. The V call is TRBV2, the J call TRBJ2-3; 14 bases map to TRBD2. After removal of 6 bases from V and 6 bases from J, the junction contained 5 bases not matched to a gene. The length of the CDR3 is 15 residues. Germline loops: CDR1 SNHLY, CDR2 FYNNEI.

The CDR3 DNA reads as TGTGCCAGCAGCCTGCAGAGTAATGAAAAACTGTTTTTT. It translates to CASSLQSNEKLFF. This chain joins TRBV7-9 and TRBJ1-4; D gene ambiguous. V was clipped by 5 bases and J by 4 bases, with 8 bases between them. Germline CDR1 reads SEHNR; CDR2 reads FQNEAQ (reference sequence). The CDR3 contains 13 residues.

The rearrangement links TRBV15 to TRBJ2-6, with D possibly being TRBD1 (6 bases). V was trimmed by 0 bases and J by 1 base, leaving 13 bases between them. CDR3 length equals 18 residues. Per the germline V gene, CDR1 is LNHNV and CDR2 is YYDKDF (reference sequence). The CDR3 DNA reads TGTGCCACCAGCAGAGATAGCAGGGGCGCATCTGGGGCCAACGTCCTGACTTTC. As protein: CATSRDSRGASGANVLTF. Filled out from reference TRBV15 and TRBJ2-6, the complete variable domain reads DAMVIQNPRYQVTQFGKPVTLSCSQTLNHNVMYWYQQKSSQAPKLLFHYYDKDFNNEADTPDNFQSRRPNTSFCFLDIRSPGLGDTAMYLCATSRDSRGASGANVLTFGAGSRLTVL.

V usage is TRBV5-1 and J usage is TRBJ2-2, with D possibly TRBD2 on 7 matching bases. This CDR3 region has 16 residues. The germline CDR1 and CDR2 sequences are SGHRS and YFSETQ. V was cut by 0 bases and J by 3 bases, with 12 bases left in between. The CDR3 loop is CASSLVRGADTGELFF. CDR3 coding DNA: TGCGCCAGCAGCTTGGTACGGGGGGCGGACACCGGGGAGCTGTTTTTT.

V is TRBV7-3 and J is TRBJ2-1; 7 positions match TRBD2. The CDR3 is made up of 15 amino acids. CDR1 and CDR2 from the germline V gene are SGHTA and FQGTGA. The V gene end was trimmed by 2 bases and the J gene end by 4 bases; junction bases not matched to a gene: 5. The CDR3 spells CASSLGWEGYNEQFF. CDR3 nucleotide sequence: TGTGCCAGCAGCTTAGGGTGGGAGGGTTACAATGAGCAGTTCTTC.

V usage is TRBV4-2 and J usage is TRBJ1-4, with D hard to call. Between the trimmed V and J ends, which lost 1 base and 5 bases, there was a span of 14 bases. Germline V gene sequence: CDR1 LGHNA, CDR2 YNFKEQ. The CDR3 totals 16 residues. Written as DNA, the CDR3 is TGTGCCAGCAGCCAAGGGGTTGGGGAGGTAAATGAAAAACTGTTTTTT. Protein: CASSQGVGEVNEKLFF.

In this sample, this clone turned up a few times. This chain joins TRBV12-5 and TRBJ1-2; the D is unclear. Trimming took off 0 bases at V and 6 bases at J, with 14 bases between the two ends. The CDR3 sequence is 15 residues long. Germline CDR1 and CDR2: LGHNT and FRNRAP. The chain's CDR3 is CASGLVPGVGHGYTF. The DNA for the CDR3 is TGTGCTAGTGGTTTGGTACCGGGAGTAGGGCATGGCTACACCTTC.

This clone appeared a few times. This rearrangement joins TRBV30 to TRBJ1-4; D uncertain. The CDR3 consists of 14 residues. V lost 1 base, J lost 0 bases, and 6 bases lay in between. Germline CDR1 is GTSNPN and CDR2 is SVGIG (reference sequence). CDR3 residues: CAWSGGATNEKLFF. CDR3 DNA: TGTGCCTGGAGTGGTGGTGCAACTAATGAAAAACTGTTTTTT.

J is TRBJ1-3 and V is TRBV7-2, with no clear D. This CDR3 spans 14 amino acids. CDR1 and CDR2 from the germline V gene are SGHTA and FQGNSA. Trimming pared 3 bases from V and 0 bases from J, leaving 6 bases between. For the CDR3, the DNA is TGTGCCAGCAGCTTTATTAGCTCTGGAAACACCATATATTTT. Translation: CASSFISSGNTIYF.

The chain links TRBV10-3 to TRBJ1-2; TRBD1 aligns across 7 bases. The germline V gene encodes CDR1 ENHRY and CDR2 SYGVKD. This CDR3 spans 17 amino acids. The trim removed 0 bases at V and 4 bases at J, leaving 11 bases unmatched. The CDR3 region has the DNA TGTGCCATCAGTGAGTCACCTCCGGGACAGAACAGCTATGGCTACACCTTC. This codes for CAISESPPGQNSYGYTF.

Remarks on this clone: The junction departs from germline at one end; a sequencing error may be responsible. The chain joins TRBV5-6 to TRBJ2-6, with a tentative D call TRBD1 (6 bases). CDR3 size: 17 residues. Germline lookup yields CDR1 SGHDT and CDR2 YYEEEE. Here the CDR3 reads CASSPGHLSSGANVPTF. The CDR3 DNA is TGTGCCAGCAGCCCGGGACACCTAAGCTCTGGGGCCAACGTCCCGACTTTC.

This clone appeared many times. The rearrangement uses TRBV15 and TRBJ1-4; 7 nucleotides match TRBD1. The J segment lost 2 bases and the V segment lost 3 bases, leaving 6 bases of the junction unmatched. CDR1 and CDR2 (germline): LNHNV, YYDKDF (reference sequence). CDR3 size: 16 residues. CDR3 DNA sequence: TGTGCCACCAGCAGTCAGCCGACAGGGACTAATGAAAAACTGTTTTTT. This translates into CATSSQPTGTNEKLFF.

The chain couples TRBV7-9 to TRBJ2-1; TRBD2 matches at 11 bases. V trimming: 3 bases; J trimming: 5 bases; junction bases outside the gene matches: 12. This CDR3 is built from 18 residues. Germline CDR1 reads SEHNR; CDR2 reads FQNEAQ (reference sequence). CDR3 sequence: CASSFRTIAGGPDNEQFF. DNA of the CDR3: TGTGCCAGCAGCTTTCGAACCATAGCGGGAGGGCCTGACAATGAGCAGTTCTTC.

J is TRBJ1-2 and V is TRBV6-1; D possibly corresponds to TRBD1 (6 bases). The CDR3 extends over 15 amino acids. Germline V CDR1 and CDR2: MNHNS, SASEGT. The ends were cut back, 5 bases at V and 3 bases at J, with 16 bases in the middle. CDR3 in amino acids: CASSPLRGMDYGYTF. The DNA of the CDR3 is TGTGCCAGCAGTCCTCTTAGGGGGATGGACTATGGCTACACCTTC.

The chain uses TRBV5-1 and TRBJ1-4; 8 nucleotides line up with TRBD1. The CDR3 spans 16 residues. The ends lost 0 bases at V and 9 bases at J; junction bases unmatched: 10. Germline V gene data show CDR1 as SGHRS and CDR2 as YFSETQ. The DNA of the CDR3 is TGCGCCAGCAGCTTGGGGGCAGGGGGCGCGGGTCAAAAACTGTTTTTT. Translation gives CASSLGAGGAGQKLFF.

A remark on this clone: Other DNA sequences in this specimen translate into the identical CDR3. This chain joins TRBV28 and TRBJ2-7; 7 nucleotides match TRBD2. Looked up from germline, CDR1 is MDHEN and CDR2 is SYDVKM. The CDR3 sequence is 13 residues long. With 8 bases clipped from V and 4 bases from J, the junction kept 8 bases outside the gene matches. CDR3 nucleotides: TGTGCCAGCGCTACGGGGGGACTGTACGAGCAGTACTTC. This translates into CASATGGLYEQYF.

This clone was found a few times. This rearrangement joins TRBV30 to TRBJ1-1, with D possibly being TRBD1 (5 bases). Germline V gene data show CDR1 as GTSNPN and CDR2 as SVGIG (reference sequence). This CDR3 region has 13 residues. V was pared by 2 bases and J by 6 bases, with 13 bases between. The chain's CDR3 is CAWSRSTASEAFF. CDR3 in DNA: TGTGCCTGGAGTAGATCGACAGCCTCTGAAGCTTTCTTT.

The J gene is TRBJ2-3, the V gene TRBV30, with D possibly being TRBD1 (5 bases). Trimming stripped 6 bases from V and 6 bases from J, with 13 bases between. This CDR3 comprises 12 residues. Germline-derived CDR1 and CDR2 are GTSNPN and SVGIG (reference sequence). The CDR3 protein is CACLPTADTQYF. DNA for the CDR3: TGTGCCTGTTTACCGACAGCCGATACGCAGTATTTT.

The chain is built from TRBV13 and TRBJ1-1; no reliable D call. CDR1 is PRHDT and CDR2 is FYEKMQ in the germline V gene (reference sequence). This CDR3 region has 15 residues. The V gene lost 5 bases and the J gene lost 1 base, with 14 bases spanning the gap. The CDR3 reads CASSKSLHWNTEAFF. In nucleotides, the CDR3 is TGTGCCAGCAGCAAAAGTCTCCACTGGAACACTGAAGCTTTCTTT. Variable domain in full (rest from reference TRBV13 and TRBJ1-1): AAGVIQSPRHLIKEKRETATLKCYPIPRHDTVYWYQQGPGQDPQFLISFYEKMQSDKGSIPDRFSAQQFSDYHSELNMSSLELGDSALYFCASSKSLHWNTEAFFGQGTRLTVV.

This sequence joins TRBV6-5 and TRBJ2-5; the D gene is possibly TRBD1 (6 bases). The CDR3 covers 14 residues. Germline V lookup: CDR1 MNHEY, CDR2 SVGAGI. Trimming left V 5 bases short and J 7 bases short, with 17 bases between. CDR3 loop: CASSTPGEPGTQYF. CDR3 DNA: TGTGCCAGCAGTACCCCAGGGGAACCGGGGACCCAGTACTTC.

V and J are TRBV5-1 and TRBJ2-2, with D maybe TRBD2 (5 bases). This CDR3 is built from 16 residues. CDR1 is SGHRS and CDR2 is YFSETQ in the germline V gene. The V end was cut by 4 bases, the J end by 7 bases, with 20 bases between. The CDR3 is CASSRLWLGEGGELFF. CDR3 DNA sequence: TGCGCCAGCAGCCGGTTGTGGCTCGGGGAAGGCGGGGAGCTGTTTTTT.

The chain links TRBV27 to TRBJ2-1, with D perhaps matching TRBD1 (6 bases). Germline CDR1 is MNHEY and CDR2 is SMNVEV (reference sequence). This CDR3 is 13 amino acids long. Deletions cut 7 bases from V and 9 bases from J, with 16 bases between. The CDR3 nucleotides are TGTGCCAGCACCTCAGGGGCGTGGAGTGAGCAGTTCTTC. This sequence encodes CASTSGAWSEQFF.